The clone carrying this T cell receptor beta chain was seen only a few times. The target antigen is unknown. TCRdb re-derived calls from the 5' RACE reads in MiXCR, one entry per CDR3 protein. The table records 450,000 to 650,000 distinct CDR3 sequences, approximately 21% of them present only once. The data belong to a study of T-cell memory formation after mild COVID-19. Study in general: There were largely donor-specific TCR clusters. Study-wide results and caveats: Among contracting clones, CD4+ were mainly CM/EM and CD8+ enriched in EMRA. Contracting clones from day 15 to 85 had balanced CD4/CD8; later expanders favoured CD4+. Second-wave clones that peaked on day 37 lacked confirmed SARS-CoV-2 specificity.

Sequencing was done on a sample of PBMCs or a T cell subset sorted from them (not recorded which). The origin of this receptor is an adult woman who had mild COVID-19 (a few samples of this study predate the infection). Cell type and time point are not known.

Here the CDR3 reads CASSHPGREAGELFF. The CDR3 bases are TGTGCCAGCAGCCACCCGGGACGGGAGGCCGGGGAGCTGTTTTTT. V usage is TRBV4-2 and J usage is TRBJ2-2; 7 nucleotides align to TRBD2. The V gene's germline CDR1 is LGHNA and CDR2 YNFKEQ. V was pared by 3 bases and J by 6 bases, with 7 bases of the junction left unmatched. The CDR3 length is 15 residues.